This T cell receptor (beta chain) was documented in a study of PD-1 blockade in classical Hodgkin lymphoma. General observations from the study: Repertoire difference causes, possibly disease activity or prior therapy, remain undefined. Newly diagnosed patients were reported to exhibit reduced baseline TCR diversity relative to healthy donors. The study found that TCR diversity rose significantly by C4D1 in CD4+ but not CD8+ cells.

The time point was: cycle 4 day 1 (C4D1), after 5 to 7 weeks of nivolumab. Every patient experienced relapse after autologous stem cell transplantation, and brentuximab vedotin exposure varied. On this clone itself: The antigen is not known.

The CDR3 spans 14 residues. From germline, CDR1 is SQVTM and CDR2 ANQGSEA. V lost 6 bases and J 9 bases, leaving 21 bases between the germline ends. Assay used: immunoSEQ multiplex PCR; TCRdb lists only in-frame clones, some missing. Here the sample spans under 130,000 clones, approximately 89% being singletons. This sequence originates from a human donor with classical Hodgkin lymphoma. J is TRBJ1-5 and V is TRBV29-1; possible D gene TRBD1, 5 bases. The source material was peripheral blood mononuclear cells (PBMCs), sampled before the fourth cycle of nivolumab. As DNA, the CDR3 is TGCAGCGTCGACGGGACGGGGACTTTGATGCCCCAGCATTTT. Protein product: CSVDGTGTLMPQHF. The full variable domain, rest sourced from reference TRBV29-1 and TRBJ1-5, is SAVISQKPSRDICQRGTSLTIQCQVDSQVTMMFWYRQQPGQSLTLIATANQGSEATYESGFVIDKFPISRPNLTFSTLTVSNMSPEDSSIYLCSVDGTGTLMPQHFGDGTRLSIL.